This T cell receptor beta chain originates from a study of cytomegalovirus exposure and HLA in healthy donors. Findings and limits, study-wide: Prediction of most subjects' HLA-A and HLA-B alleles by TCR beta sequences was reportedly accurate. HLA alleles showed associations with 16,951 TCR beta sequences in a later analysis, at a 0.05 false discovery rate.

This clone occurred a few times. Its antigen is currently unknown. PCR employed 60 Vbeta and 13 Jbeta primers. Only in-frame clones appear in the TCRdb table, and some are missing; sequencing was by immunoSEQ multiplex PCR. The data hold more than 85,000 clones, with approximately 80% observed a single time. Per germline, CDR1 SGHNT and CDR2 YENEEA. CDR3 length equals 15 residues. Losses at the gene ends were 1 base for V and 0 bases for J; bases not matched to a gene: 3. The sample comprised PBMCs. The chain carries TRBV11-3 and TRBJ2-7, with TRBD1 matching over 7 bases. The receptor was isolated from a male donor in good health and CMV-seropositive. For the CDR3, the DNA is TGTGCCAGCAGCTTAGGGGGACAGCTCTCCTACGAGCAGTACTTC. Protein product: CASSLGGQLSYEQYF.